This T cell receptor beta chain was sequenced for a study of T-cell reconstitution after alpha-beta-depleted transplantation in children. Broader study findings: Alpha-beta T cells about two months after transplant reportedly derived from several hundred expanded graft clones.

A note on this clonotype: The antigen remains unidentified.

For TCRbeta, the library was prepared with unique molecular identifiers. TCRdb re-analysed the PCR reads in MiXCR, keeping a single row per CDR3 protein. Of almost 500,000 distinct CDR3 sequences in the sample, under 12% were seen once. This CDR3 contains 22 residues. V lost 4 bases and J lost 7; bases outside the gene matches: 22. This specimen consisted of PBMCs, obtained before TCRalphabeta/CD19-depleted stem cell transplant. The receptor was derived from a child aged 2 to 9 with inherited bone marrow failure, due to receive a stem cell transplant. This chain links TRBV5-3 with TRBJ2-2; 16 bases map to TRBD2. TRBV5-3 counts as an open reading frame of uncertain function. The CDR3 nucleotides are TGTGCCAGAAGCACCTACCCTCCCTGTGGGACTAGCGGGAGGGCCGTGAGCGGGGAGCTGTTTTTT. It encodes CARSTYPPCGTSGRAVSGELFF.